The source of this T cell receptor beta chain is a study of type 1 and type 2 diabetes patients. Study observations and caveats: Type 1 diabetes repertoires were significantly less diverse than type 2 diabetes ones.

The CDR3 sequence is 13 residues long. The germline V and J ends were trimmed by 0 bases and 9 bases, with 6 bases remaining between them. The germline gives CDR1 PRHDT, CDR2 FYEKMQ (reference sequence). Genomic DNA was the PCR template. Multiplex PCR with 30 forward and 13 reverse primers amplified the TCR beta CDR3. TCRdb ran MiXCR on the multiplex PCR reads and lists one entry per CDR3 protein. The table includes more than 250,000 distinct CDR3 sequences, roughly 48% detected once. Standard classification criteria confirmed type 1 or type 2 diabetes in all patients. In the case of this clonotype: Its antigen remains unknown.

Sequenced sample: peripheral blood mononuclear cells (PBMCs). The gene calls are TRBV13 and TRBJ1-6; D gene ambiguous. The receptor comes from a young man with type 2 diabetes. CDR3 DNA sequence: TGTGCCAGCAGCTTAGGGCGGACTTCACCCCTCCACTTT. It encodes CASSLGRTSPLHF.